This paragraph covers one T cell receptor (beta chain) sequence. This sample was taken from a study of blood T cell repertoires in COVID-19. Overall study context: Sites across the United States, Italy and Spain contributed samples from acute and convalescent COVID-19. Sample material is recorded as cDNA or gDNA derived from T cells, B-cell-depleted T cells, or PBMCs.

Original processing notes: For nucleated cells, counts were estimated from reference gene primer amplification. Sequencing was performed with immunoSEQ multiplex PCR; in TCRdb, only in-frame clones are kept and a portion is missing. For V, J and clone size, that table is used; D and trimming come from the DNA. The sample includes over 200,000 clones, approximately 84% of them seen just once. The ends were cut back, 6 bases at V and 2 bases at J, with 20 bases in the middle. Germline V gene sequence: CDR1 MDHEN, CDR2 SYDVKM. This CDR3 contains 16 residues. The sample was peripheral blood. This chain connects TRBV28 to TRBJ2-7; maybe TRBD2 (5 bases). The source is a man aged 35 to 55 with active or convalescent COVID-19. In DNA form, the CDR3 reads TGTGCCAGCAGAAACCACGGGGTAGCTGTCGCCTACGAGCAGTACTTC. Its protein product is CASRNHGVAVAYEQYF.